Presented here are 15 T cell receptor beta chains from one specimen sequenced in a study of Ad26.COV2.S vaccination and SARS-CoV-2 variants. Data came from immunoSEQ multiplex PCR; TCRdb stores just in-frame clones and leaves some out. This sample has about 400,000 clones, with roughly 90% found just once. Noted treatment: approximately 18 received Ad26.COV2.S at low or high dose, single or two shots; roughly 5 received placebo; per-sample allocation not given. Samples came from day 63 after the first vaccine or placebo injection. The sample here was peripheral blood, taken in a trial of Ad26.COV2.S vaccine versus placebo. These receptors were collected from a person aged 18-60 years who received the Ad26.COV2.S COVID-19 vaccine or a placebo.

V usage is TRBV7-9 and J usage is TRBJ1-3; D not certain. The V gene lost 3 bases and the J gene lost 0 bases, with 6 bases spanning the gap. Germline CDR1 and CDR2: SEHNR and FQNEAQ (reference sequence). The CDR3 consists of 14 residues. The CDR3 spells CASSFSDSGNTIYF. CDR3 bases: TGTGCCAGCAGCTTCTCAGACTCTGGAAACACCATATATTTT.

The rearrangement uses TRBV6-4 and TRBJ2-7; D possibly corresponds to TRBD1 (6 bases). V lost 4 bases, J lost 1 base, and 11 bases lay in between. The CDR3 sequence is 14 residues long. Germline V gives CDR1 MRHNA, CDR2 SNTAGT. CDR3 sequence reads: CASSAETGSYEQYF. The CDR3 region has the DNA TGTGCCAGCAGTGCTGAGACAGGATCCTACGAGCAGTACTTC.

The chain has TRBV16 and TRBJ1-1; D gene ambiguous. V was cut by 5 bases and J by 2 bases, with 12 bases left in between. Per germline, CDR1 KGHSY and CDR2 FQNENV. The length of the CDR3 is 14 residues. The chain's CDR3 is CASSSSFYNTEAFF. The CDR3 bases are TGTGCCAGCAGCTCCTCCTTTTACAACACTGAAGCTTTCTTT.

The chain employs TRBV6-5 and TRBJ2-1; weak D call: TRBD1 (6 bases). The V end was cut by 9 bases, the J end by 1 base, with 13 bases between. Germline V gene data show CDR1 as MNHEY and CDR2 as SVGAGI. The CDR3 loop spans 14 amino acids. The CDR3 is CASSQGSSYNEQFF. The CDR3 nucleotides are TGTGCCAGTAGTCAGGGGTCTTCCTACAATGAGCAGTTCTTC.

The chain employs TRBV5-1 and TRBJ2-5; TRBD1 matches 12 bases. The CDR3 sequence is 16 residues long. The trim removed 5 bases at V and 4 bases at J, leaving 9 bases unmatched. Germline lookup yields CDR1 SGHRS and CDR2 YFSETQ. The CDR3, as DNA: TGCGCCAGCAGGACCGGGACAGGGGGCGAAGGAGAGACCCAGTACTTC. Its protein is CASRTGTGGEGETQYF.

This chain links TRBV15 with TRBJ2-7, with D possibly being TRBD1 or TRBD2 (7 bases each). The CDR3 runs to 13 residues. Germline CDR1 and CDR2: LNHNV and YYDKDF (reference sequence). The ends were cut back, 8 bases at V and 3 bases at J, with 14 bases in the middle. CDR3 in DNA: TGTGCCACCGCCACAGGGGAGGGCTACGAGCAGTACTTC. Protein: CATATGEGYEQYF.

CDR3 nucleotides: TGTGCCATCAGTGGAGGCCAGATTTCCTACGAGCAGTACTTC. It encodes CAISGGQISYEQYF. The chain has TRBV10-3 and TRBJ2-7; D unclear. There are 14 residues in the CDR3. Trimming took 4 bases from V and 1 from J, leaving 11 bases between them. Germline lookup yields CDR1 ENHRY and CDR2 SYGVKD.

The V gene is TRBV7-9, the J gene TRBJ2-2, with TRBD2 as a possible D gene (5 bases). Germline CDR1 and CDR2: SEHNR and FQNEAQ (reference sequence). V was pared by 4 bases and J by 2 bases, with 8 bases between. The CDR3 has 14 amino acids. The CDR3 DNA sequence: TGTGCCAGCAGCTACGGACTCAACACCGGGGAGCTGTTTTTT. Amino acid sequence: CASSYGLNTGELFF.

This chain uses TRBV4-3 with TRBJ2-3, with D uncertain. Germline CDR1 reads LGHNA; CDR2 reads YSLEER. V gave up 0 bases and J gave up 6 bases, with 16 bases separating them. This CDR3 is 16 amino acids long. In nucleotides, the CDR3 is TGCGCCAGCAGCCAAGATTTGGCTCTCTTGGCGGATACGCAGTATTTT. This sequence encodes CASSQDLALLADTQYF.

The chain carries TRBV19 and TRBJ2-3; D unclear. The CDR3 extends over 13 amino acids. Trimming removed 1 base from V and 3 bases from J, with 5 bases in between. Germline V gives CDR1 LNHDA, CDR2 SQIVND (reference sequence). Here the CDR3 reads CASSIAITDTQYF. CDR3 bases: TGTGCCAGTAGTATAGCCATTACAGATACGCAGTATTTT.

This clone was detected only once. The rearrangement joins TRBV2 to TRBJ1-4; a weak D match, TRBD1 (5 bases). The germline CDR1 and CDR2 sequences are SNHLY and FYNNEI. Trimming took 3 bases from V and 7 from J, leaving 12 bases between them. The CDR3 length is 14 residues. Here the CDR3 reads CASSDWQGGEKLFF. CDR3 nucleotides: TGTGCCAGCAGTGATTGGCAGGGTGGTGAAAAACTGTTTTTT.

This chain connects TRBV13 to TRBJ2-1; D might be TRBD2 (5 bases). V was cut by 6 bases and J by 2 bases, with 17 bases left in between. CDR1 is PRHDT, CDR2 FYEKMQ, per germline (reference sequence). This CDR3 contains 16 residues. The CDR3 spells CASRLIYSGPYNEQFF. CDR3 bases: TGTGCCAGCAGATTAATATACAGCGGACCCTACAATGAGCAGTTCTTC.

This chain joins TRBV19 and TRBJ1-5; D is uncertain. V was cut by 4 bases and J by 2 bases, with 12 bases left in between. The CDR3 extends over 15 amino acids. CDR1 is LNHDA and CDR2 is SQIVND in the germline V gene (reference sequence). CDR3 in DNA: TGTGCCAGTAGTAGCTCAGGAGCAGGCAATCAGCCCCAGCATTTT. This encodes CASSSSGAGNQPQHF. Based on the CDR3 plus reference TRBV19 and TRBJ1-5, the full variable domain is DGGITQSPKYLFRKEGQNVTLSCEQNLNHDAMYWYRQDPGQGLRLIYYSQIVNDFQKGDIAEGYSVSREKKESFPLTVTSAQKNPTAFYLCASSSSGAGNQPQHFGDGTRLSIL.

This clone has just a few counts. The gene calls are TRBV30 and TRBJ2-2; D remains ambiguous. Trimming took off 6 bases at V and 0 bases at J, with 14 bases between the two ends. CDR1 and CDR2 from the germline V gene are GTSNPN and SVGIG (reference sequence). The CDR3 spans 15 residues. CDR3 sequence (DNA): TGTGCCTGTAGGCGGTCGCTAGCGAACACCGGGGAGCTGTTTTTT. This gives the protein CACRRSLANTGELFF. Full variable domain (remainder filled in from reference TRBV30 and TRBJ2-2): SQTIHQWPATLVQPVGSPLSLECTVEGTSNPNLYWYRQAAGRGLQLLFYSVGIGQISSEVPQNLSASRPQDRQFILSSKKLLLSDSGFYLCACRRSLANTGELFFGEGSRLTVL.

This chain links TRBV11-1 with TRBJ2-5; the match to TRBD2 covers 12 bases. V lost 5 bases to trimming and J lost 1 base; unmatched junction nucleotides: 5. CDR1 is SGHAT and CDR2 is FQDESV in the germline V gene (reference sequence). CDR3 size: 16 residues. The CDR3 region is CASSLTSGGFQETQYF. For the CDR3, the DNA is TGTGCCAGCAGCCTGACTAGCGGGGGCTTCCAAGAGACCCAGTACTTC.